A few counts support the clone carrying this T cell receptor beta chain. The record originates from a study of CD8+ T cells in alopecia areata. Germline lookup yields CDR1 SGHTA and CDR2 FQGNSA. This CDR3 spans 16 amino acids. The trim removed 5 bases at V and 0 bases at J, leaving 7 bases unmatched. Following RNA extraction, reverse transcription yielded cDNA that acted as the sequencing template. Sequencing was performed with immunoSEQ multiplex PCR; in TCRdb, only in-frame clones are kept and a portion is missing. The sample contains about 190,000 clones, 59% of which appear only once. The TCR originated in a human donor with alopecia areata. The chain has TRBV7-2 and TRBJ2-7; TRBD2 matches 10 bases. The material was CD4+ T cells sorted from blood, obtained at week 0. The chain's CDR3 is CASSPTSGVFSYEQYF. The CDR3 nucleotides read TGTGCCAGCAGCCCTACTAGCGGGGTATTCTCCTACGAGCAGTACTTC.